These T cell receptor beta chains were read from a single sample in a study of regulatory T cells in long-lasting Graves disease. TCRdb re-derived calls from the multiplex PCR reads in MiXCR, one entry per CDR3 protein. The sample includes 400,000 to 500,000 distinct CDR3 sequences, about 15% seen only once; the top ten take over 15%. These data are also associated with another study on T cells in Graves' hyperthyroidism and ophthalmopathy.

This specimen consisted of peripheral blood mononuclear cells (PBMCs), obtained at new diagnosis, from a patient treated with antithyroid drugs. The receptor source for this set is a woman between 25 and 40 years old with Graves disease. CDR3s include the opening cysteine and the closing phenylalanine or tryptophan. The order of the fields is CDR3 DNA, CDR3 protein, clone size, V gene, D gene, J gene. D genes are given only for firm matches. Clone size appears in some rows only: once, few, many, or a class for an expanded clone.

CDR3 DNA: TGTGCCAGCTCACGGCAGGACAATGAGCAGTTCTTC
CDR3 protein: CASSRQDNEQFF
clone size: many
V gene: TRBV18
D gene: .
J gene: TRBJ2-1

CDR3 DNA: TGTGCCAGCAGTTTCCTCCGGGACAGGGGAAGAGTGCGGAACACTGAAGCTTTCTTT
CDR3 protein: CASSFLRDRGRVRNTEAFF
clone size: .
V gene: TRBV27
D gene: TRBD1
J gene: TRBJ1-1

CDR3 DNA: TGCAGTGCTAGTTTGCCAGGGAAAGGCTACACCTTC
CDR3 protein: CSASLPGKGYTF
clone size: many
V gene: TRBV20-1
D gene: .
J gene: TRBJ1-2

CDR3 DNA: TGTGCCAGCAGTTACCCGGACACTTACAATGAGCAGTTCTTC
CDR3 protein: CASSYPDTYNEQFF
clone size: .
V gene: TRBV6-5
D gene: .
J gene: TRBJ2-1

CDR3 DNA: TGTGCCAGCAGCTTAACTAGCGGGTTGGAGCAGTACTTC
CDR3 protein: CASSLTSGLEQYF
clone size: few
V gene: TRBV7-9
D gene: TRBD2
J gene: TRBJ2-7

CDR3 DNA: TGTGCCAGCAGCCAAGATGGCTTTAGCGGGAGGGGGGCCTACAATGAGCAGTTCTTC
CDR3 protein: CASSQDGFSGRGAYNEQFF
clone size: many
V gene: TRBV3-1
D gene: TRBD2
J gene: TRBJ2-1

CDR3 DNA: TGTGCCAGCAGTTTTACCGGCGGTCCCTCCTACAAGCAGTACTTC
CDR3 protein: CASSFTGGPSYKQYF
clone size: many
V gene: TRBV28
D gene: .
J gene: TRBJ2-7

CDR3 DNA: TGTGCCAGCTCACAAGGAGGGAGCTCTGGAAACACCATATATTTT
CDR3 protein: CASSQGGSSGNTIYF
clone size: few
V gene: TRBV18
D gene: .
J gene: TRBJ1-3

CDR3 DNA: TGCAGTGCTAGACGTTCCGGACTAGCGGGAGGCCGATTCTCCTACGAGCAGTACTTC
CDR3 protein: CSARRSGLAGGRFSYEQYF
clone size: .
V gene: TRBV20-1
D gene: TRBD2
J gene: TRBJ2-7

CDR3 DNA: TGTGTCAGCAGTGACCCGGACAGTAATTCACCCCTCCACTTT
CDR3 protein: CVSSDPDSNSPLHF
clone size: .
V gene: TRBV2
D gene: .
J gene: TRBJ1-6

CDR3 DNA: TGTGCCAGCAGTTCTCTAATCGGGGGGGGTTACAATGAGCAGTTCTTC
CDR3 protein: CASSSLIGGGYNEQFF
clone size: many
V gene: TRBV6-5
D gene: TRBD2
J gene: TRBJ2-1

CDR3 DNA: TGTGCCAGCTCACCAATCCTAGCGGGAGTTAATGAGCAGTTCTTC
CDR3 protein: CASSPILAGVNEQFF
clone size: many
V gene: TRBV18
D gene: TRBD2
J gene: TRBJ2-1

CDR3 DNA: TGTGCCAGCTCGCCAGTGGCGGTAAGGAACACTGAAGCTTTCTTT
CDR3 protein: CASSPVAVRNTEAFF
clone size: few
V gene: TRBV18
D gene: .
J gene: TRBJ1-1

CDR3 DNA: TGTGCCAGCAGTTCAACCGGGACAGGGGAATCCGGCACCTACGAGCAGTACTTC
CDR3 protein: CASSSTGTGESGTYEQYF
clone size: .
V gene: TRBV13
D gene: TRBD1
J gene: TRBJ2-7

CDR3 DNA: TGCGCCAGCAGCCACGGTTACAGGGGAGGAAATGAAAAACTGTTTTTT
CDR3 protein: CASSHGYRGGNEKLFF
clone size: few
V gene: TRBV4-1
D gene: TRBD1
J gene: TRBJ1-4

CDR3 DNA: TGTGCCAGCTCCTTTCCCTCGGGGGGCGGAAGACCCTACGAGCAGTACTTC
CDR3 protein: CASSFPSGGGRPYEQYF
clone size: many
V gene: TRBV27
D gene: .
J gene: TRBJ2-7

CDR3 DNA: TGCAGTGTCATTAGCCAAGGGGGCTACACCTTC
CDR3 protein: CSVISQGGYTF
clone size: .
V gene: TRBV20-1
D gene: .
J gene: TRBJ1-2

CDR3 DNA: TGTGCCAGCAGTTTAATGGAAGGGACAGATTACTTCTTT
CDR3 protein: CASSLMEGTDYFF
clone size: many
V gene: TRBV27
D gene: TRBD1
J gene: TRBJ1-1

CDR3 DNA: TGTGCCAGCAGCCGCTCTAGCGGGAGGGCCCACGAGCAGTACTTC
CDR3 protein: CASSRSSGRAHEQYF
clone size: .
V gene: TRBV7-6
D gene: TRBD2
J gene: TRBJ2-7

CDR3 DNA: TGTGCCACCAGCAGACCCAAATTGGGGGGAGTTGAGACCCAGTACTTC
CDR3 protein: CATSRPKLGGVETQYF
clone size: few
V gene: TRBV15
D gene: .
J gene: TRBJ2-5

CDR3 DNA: TGCAGCGTTGAAGGGGTTAGCGGTACCTACAATGAGCAGTTCTTC
CDR3 protein: CSVEGVSGTYNEQFF
clone size: few
V gene: TRBV29-1
D gene: .
J gene: TRBJ2-1

CDR3 DNA: TGTGCCACCAGAGGGGAGGACAGGGGGCGAGAGACCCAGTACTTC
CDR3 protein: CATRGEDRGRETQYF
clone size: many
V gene: TRBV15
D gene: TRBD1
J gene: TRBJ2-5

CDR3 DNA: TGCAGTGCTAGGCCCACGCGGCTAGCGGGTTGGGAGACCCAGTACTTC
CDR3 protein: CSARPTRLAGWETQYF
clone size: few
V gene: TRBV20-1
D gene: TRBD2
J gene: TRBJ2-5

CDR3 DNA: TGCAGTGCCGCAGGGGGACTCCAAGAGACCCAGTACTTC
CDR3 protein: CSAAGGLQETQYF
clone size: .
V gene: TRBV20-1
D gene: .
J gene: TRBJ2-5

CDR3 DNA: TGTGCCACCAGTGATGCGGACGGCACAGATACGCAGTATTTT
CDR3 protein: CATSDADGTDTQYF
clone size: .
V gene: TRBV24-1
D gene: .
J gene: TRBJ2-3

CDR3 DNA: TGTGCCAGCAGGATGACAATAACTAATGAAAAACTGTTTTTT
CDR3 protein: CASRMTITNEKLFF
clone size: few
V gene: TRBV6-1
D gene: .
J gene: TRBJ1-4

CDR3 DNA: TGTGCCAGCAGCCCGGGACTAGCGGGAATGGGCACCCGGGAGACCCAGTACTTC
CDR3 protein: CASSPGLAGMGTRETQYF
clone size: .
V gene: TRBV9
D gene: TRBD2
J gene: TRBJ2-5

CDR3 DNA: TGCGCCAGCAGCTCCGAGGTCGACATCGGAGGCACTGAAGCTTTCTTT
CDR3 protein: CASSSEVDIGGTEAFF
clone size: .
V gene: TRBV5-1
D gene: .
J gene: TRBJ1-1

CDR3 DNA: TGTGCCAGCAGTTTATCCCCCCGTCACGGCGAGCAGTACTTC
CDR3 protein: CASSLSPRHGEQYF
clone size: many
V gene: TRBV12-3/TRBV12-4
D gene: .
J gene: TRBJ2-7

CDR3 DNA: TGTGCCAGCAGCCAAGATAGGACCCTGGGGAGAACTAACTATGGCTACACCTTC
CDR3 protein: CASSQDRTLGRTNYGYTF
clone size: few
V gene: TRBV3-1
D gene: .
J gene: TRBJ1-2

CDR3 DNA: TGTGCCAGCAGGGGGGGACTAGCGGGAGGTGATGAGCAGTTCTTC
CDR3 protein: CASRGGLAGGDEQFF
clone size: many
V gene: TRBV28
D gene: TRBD2
J gene: TRBJ2-1

CDR3 DNA: TGTGCCAGCAGTCAAGCGACTAGGACAGGGGAGACCCAGTACTTC
CDR3 protein: CASSQATRTGETQYF
clone size: many
V gene: TRBV6-1
D gene: TRBD1
J gene: TRBJ2-5

CDR3 DNA: TGTGCCAGCAGCCCAGGAGACAATCAGCCCCAGCATTTT
CDR3 protein: CASSPGDNQPQHF
clone size: many
V gene: TRBV11-2
D gene: .
J gene: TRBJ1-5

CDR3 DNA: TGTGCCAGCAGGATTAACTATGGCTACACCTTC
CDR3 protein: CASRINYGYTF
clone size: few
V gene: TRBV28
D gene: .
J gene: TRBJ1-2

CDR3 DNA: TGCGCCAGCAGCTTGGTCTCTCGACAGGGGTCCTACAATGAGCAGTTCTTC
CDR3 protein: CASSLVSRQGSYNEQFF
clone size: many
V gene: TRBV5-1
D gene: TRBD1
J gene: TRBJ2-1

CDR3 DNA: TGTGCCAGCAGCTCAACAGGGTCGGGTGAAAAACTGTTTTTT
CDR3 protein: CASSSTGSGEKLFF
clone size: few
V gene: TRBV5-5
D gene: .
J gene: TRBJ1-4

CDR3 DNA: TGTGCCAGCAGTTACGTCCTCGGGCACGAGCAGTACTTC
CDR3 protein: CASSYVLGHEQYF
clone size: many
V gene: TRBV27
D gene: .
J gene: TRBJ2-7

CDR3 DNA: TGCGCCAGCAGCTTGAACCGCGGGGGGAGCGGGGAGCTGTTTTTT
CDR3 protein: CASSLNRGGSGELFF
clone size: .
V gene: TRBV5-1
D gene: TRBD2
J gene: TRBJ2-2

CDR3 DNA: TGCGCCAGCACCCTTGGGACAGACAATGAGCAGTTCTTC
CDR3 protein: CASTLGTDNEQFF
clone size: many
V gene: TRBV5-1
D gene: TRBD1
J gene: TRBJ2-1

CDR3 DNA: TGTGCCAGCAGTTTATGGGGTTCGGGCACCGGGGAGCTGTTTTTT
CDR3 protein: CASSLWGSGTGELFF
clone size: many
V gene: TRBV12-3/TRBV12-4
D gene: .
J gene: TRBJ2-2

CDR3 DNA: TGTGCCAGCAGCGTAGATGGGGACTATGGCTACACCTTC
CDR3 protein: CASSVDGDYGYTF
clone size: .
V gene: TRBV9
D gene: .
J gene: TRBJ1-2

CDR3 DNA: TGTGCCAGCGGGAGCAGTGGCTACACCTTC
CDR3 protein: CASGSSGYTF
clone size: many
V gene: TRBV11-2
D gene: .
J gene: TRBJ1-2

CDR3 DNA: TGTGCCAGCAGAAGGATCTCTTTTGGGACGCCGGAGACCCAGTACTTC
CDR3 protein: CASRRISFGTPETQYF
clone size: .
V gene: TRBV6-1
D gene: .
J gene: TRBJ2-5

CDR3 DNA: TGTGCCAGCAGCAGGGACAATCAGCCCCAGCATTTT
CDR3 protein: CASSRDNQPQHF
clone size: .
V gene: TRBV7-9
D gene: .
J gene: TRBJ1-5

CDR3 DNA: TGTGCCAGCAGTCCTGGGGGGATGCGGGGCTACATCTTC
CDR3 protein: CASSPGGMRGYIF
clone size: .
V gene: TRBV7-3
D gene: .
J gene: TRBJ1-2

CDR3 DNA: TGCGCCAGCAGCTTGCACACAGGGGGGGACACTGAAGCTTTCTTT
CDR3 protein: CASSLHTGGDTEAFF
clone size: .
V gene: TRBV5-1
D gene: TRBD1
J gene: TRBJ1-1

CDR3 DNA: TGTGCCATCAGTGAACAGCGGGACGGGACTAGCGGGAGTAGCACAGATACGCAGTATTTT
CDR3 protein: CAISEQRDGTSGSSTDTQYF
clone size: .
V gene: TRBV2
D gene: TRBD2
J gene: TRBJ2-3

CDR3 DNA: TGTGCCAGCAGTGGCACTAGCGGGAGCCTCACAGATACGCAGTATTTT
CDR3 protein: CASSGTSGSLTDTQYF
clone size: few
V gene: TRBV6-1
D gene: TRBD2
J gene: TRBJ2-3

CDR3 DNA: TGTGCCAGCTCGGGGACAGGGCCCCAATTCAGCTCCTACGAGCAGTACTTC
CDR3 protein: CASSGTGPQFSSYEQYF
clone size: many
V gene: TRBV18
D gene: TRBD1
J gene: TRBJ2-7

CDR3 DNA: TGCGCCAGCAGCTTGGAAGGTTTGGATCAGCCCCAGCATTTT
CDR3 protein: CASSLEGLDQPQHF
clone size: few
V gene: TRBV5-1
D gene: .
J gene: TRBJ1-5

CDR3 DNA: TGTGCCAGCAGGCCTCGGTTGTCTGTGTCAGAGACCCAGTACTTC
CDR3 protein: CASRPRLSVSETQYF
clone size: many
V gene: TRBV3-1
D gene: .
J gene: TRBJ2-5

CDR3 DNA: TGTGCCAGCTCACCAACGGGACTAGCCCTCCCCCAAGAGACCCAGTACTTC
CDR3 protein: CASSPTGLALPQETQYF
clone size: few
V gene: TRBV18
D gene: TRBD2
J gene: TRBJ2-5

CDR3 DNA: TGCGCCAGCAGCCTAGGACTAGCGGGTTTCACAGATACGCAGTATTTT
CDR3 protein: CASSLGLAGFTDTQYF
clone size: .
V gene: TRBV4-1
D gene: TRBD2
J gene: TRBJ2-3

CDR3 DNA: TGTGCCAGCAGCTTTTTAGCGACCGGGGAGCTGTTTTTT
CDR3 protein: CASSFLATGELFF
clone size: many
V gene: TRBV7-2
D gene: .
J gene: TRBJ2-2

CDR3 DNA: TGTGCCAGCAGCTCCTTTGGCGGGTACACAGATACGCAGTATTTT
CDR3 protein: CASSSFGGYTDTQYF
clone size: many
V gene: TRBV7-6
D gene: .
J gene: TRBJ2-3

CDR3 DNA: TGTGCCAGCATCTCAGGGGCAACTAATGAAAAACTGTTTTTT
CDR3 protein: CASISGATNEKLFF
clone size: .
V gene: TRBV6-1
D gene: .
J gene: TRBJ1-4

CDR3 DNA: TGTGCCAGCAGAGGACAGGGTATAAATTCACCCCTCCACTTT
CDR3 protein: CASRGQGINSPLHF
clone size: .
V gene: TRBV2
D gene: TRBD1
J gene: TRBJ1-6